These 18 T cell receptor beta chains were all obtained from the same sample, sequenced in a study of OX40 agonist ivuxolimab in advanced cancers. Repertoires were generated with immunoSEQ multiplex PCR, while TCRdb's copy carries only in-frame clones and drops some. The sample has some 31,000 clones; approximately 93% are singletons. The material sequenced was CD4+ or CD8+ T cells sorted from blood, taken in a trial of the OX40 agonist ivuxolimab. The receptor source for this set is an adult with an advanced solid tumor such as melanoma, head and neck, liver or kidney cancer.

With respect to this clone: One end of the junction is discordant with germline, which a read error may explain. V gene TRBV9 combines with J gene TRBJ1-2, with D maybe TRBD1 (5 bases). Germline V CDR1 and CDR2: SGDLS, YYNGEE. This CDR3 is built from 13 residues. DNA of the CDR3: TGTGCCAGCAGCGTAGGCGGTTACAGGAGCCAGGTCTTC. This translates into CASSVGGYRSQVF.

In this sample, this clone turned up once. The CDR3 bases are TGTGCCAGCAGCGTAGAGGGAGGAGCGGCAGATACGCAGTATTTT. Its protein product is CASSVEGGAADTQYF. The rearrangement joins TRBV9 to TRBJ2-3; D is perhaps TRBD2 (6 bases). The germline V and J ends were trimmed by 0 bases and 4 bases, with 12 bases remaining between them. CDR1 is SGDLS, CDR2 YYNGEE, per germline. The CDR3 has 15 residues.

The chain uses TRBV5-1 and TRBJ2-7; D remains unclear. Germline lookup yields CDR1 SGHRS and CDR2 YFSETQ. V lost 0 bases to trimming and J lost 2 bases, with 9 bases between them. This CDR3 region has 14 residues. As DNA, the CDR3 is TGCGCCAGCAGCTTGGCTCCTGCCGCCTACGAGCAGTACTTC. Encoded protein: CASSLAPAAYEQYF. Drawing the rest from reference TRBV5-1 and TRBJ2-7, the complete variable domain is KAGVTQTPRYLIKTRGQQVTLSCSPISGHRSVSWYQQTPGQGLQFLFEYFSETQRNKGNFPGRFSGRQFSNSRSEMNVSTLELGDSALYLCASSLAPAAYEQYFGPGTRLTVT.

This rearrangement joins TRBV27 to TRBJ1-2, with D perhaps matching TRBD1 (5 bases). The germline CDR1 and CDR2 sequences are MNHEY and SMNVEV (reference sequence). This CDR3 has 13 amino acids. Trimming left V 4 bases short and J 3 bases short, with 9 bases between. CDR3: CASSWGGDYGYTF. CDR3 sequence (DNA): TGTGCCAGCAGTTGGGGGGGGGACTATGGCTACACCTTC.

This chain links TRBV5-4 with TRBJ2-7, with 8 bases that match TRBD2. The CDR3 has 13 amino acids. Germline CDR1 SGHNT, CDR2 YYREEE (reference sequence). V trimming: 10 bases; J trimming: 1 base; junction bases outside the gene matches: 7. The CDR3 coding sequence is TGTGCCGGCAATCGCGGGGGGTCCTACGAGCAGTACTTC. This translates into CAGNRGGSYEQYF.

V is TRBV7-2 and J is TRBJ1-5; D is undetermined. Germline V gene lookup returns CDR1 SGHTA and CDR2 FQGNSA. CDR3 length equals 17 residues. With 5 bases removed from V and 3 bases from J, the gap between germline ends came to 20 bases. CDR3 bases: TGTGCCAGCAGCCCATCGGATAGAGCGCTTTACAATCAGCCCCAGCATTTT. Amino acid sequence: CASSPSDRALYNQPQHF.

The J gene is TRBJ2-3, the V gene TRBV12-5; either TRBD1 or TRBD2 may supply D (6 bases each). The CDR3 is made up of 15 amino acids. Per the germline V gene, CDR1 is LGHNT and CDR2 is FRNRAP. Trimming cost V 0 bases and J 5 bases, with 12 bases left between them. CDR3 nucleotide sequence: TGTGCTAGTGGTTTGGTACTTGGGGGGCTAGATACGCAGTATTTT. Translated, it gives CASGLVLGGLDTQYF.

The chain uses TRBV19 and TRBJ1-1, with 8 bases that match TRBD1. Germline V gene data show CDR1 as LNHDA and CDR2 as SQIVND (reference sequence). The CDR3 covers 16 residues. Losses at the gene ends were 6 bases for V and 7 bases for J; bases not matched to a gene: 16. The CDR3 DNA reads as TGTGCCAGTAGAGCAGGGGGCAGGCGGGAATATGGTGAAGCTTTCTTT. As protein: CASRAGGRREYGEAFF.

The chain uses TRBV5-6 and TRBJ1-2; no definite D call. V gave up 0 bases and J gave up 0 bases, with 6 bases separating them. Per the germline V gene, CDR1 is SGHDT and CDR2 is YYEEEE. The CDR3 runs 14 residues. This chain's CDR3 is CASSLGEANYGYTF. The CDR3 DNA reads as TGTGCCAGCAGCTTGGGCGAAGCTAACTATGGCTACACCTTC.

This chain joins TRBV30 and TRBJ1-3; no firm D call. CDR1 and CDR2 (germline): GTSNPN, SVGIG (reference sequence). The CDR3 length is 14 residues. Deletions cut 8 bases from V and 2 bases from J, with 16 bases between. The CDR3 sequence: CAGLGLTPGNTIYF. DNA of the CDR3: TGTGCCGGACTTGGGTTGACCCCTGGAAACACCATATATTTT. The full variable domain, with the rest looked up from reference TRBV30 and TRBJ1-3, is SQTIHQWPATLVQPVGSPLSLECTVEGTSNPNLYWYRQAAGRGLQLLFYSVGIGQISSEVPQNLSASRPQDRQFILSSKKLLLSDSGFYLCAGLGLTPGNTIYFGEGSWLTVV.

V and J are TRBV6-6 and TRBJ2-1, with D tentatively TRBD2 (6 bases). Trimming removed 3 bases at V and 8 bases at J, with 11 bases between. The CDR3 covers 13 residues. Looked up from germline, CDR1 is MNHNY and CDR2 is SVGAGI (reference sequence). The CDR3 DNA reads TGTGCCAGCAGTTATTTAGCGGCCCATGAGCAGTTCTTC. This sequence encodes CASSYLAAHEQFF.

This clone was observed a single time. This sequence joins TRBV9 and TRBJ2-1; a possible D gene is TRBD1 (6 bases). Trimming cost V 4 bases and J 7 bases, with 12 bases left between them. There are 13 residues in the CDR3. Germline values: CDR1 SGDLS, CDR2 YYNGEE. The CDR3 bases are TGTGCCAGCAGCCTTGGGGGCGAAAATGAGCAGTTCTTC. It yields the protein CASSLGGENEQFF.

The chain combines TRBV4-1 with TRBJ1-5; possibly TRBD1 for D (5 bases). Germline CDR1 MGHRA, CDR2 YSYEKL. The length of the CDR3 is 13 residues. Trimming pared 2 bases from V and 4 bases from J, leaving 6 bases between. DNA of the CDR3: TGCGCCAGCAGCCAACAGGGAAATCAGCCCCAGCATTTT. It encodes CASSQQGNQPQHF.

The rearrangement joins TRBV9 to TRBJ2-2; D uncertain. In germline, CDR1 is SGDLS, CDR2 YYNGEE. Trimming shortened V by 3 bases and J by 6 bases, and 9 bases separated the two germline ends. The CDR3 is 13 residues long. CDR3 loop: CASSASAAGELFF. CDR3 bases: TGTGCCAGCAGCGCTTCGGCGGCCGGGGAGCTGTTTTTT.

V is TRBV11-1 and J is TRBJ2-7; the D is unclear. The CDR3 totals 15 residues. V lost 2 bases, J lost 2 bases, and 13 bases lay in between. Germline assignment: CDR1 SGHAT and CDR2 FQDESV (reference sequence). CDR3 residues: CASSLIPMQPYEQYF. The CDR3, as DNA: TGTGCCAGCAGCTTAATTCCGATGCAGCCCTACGAGCAGTACTTC.

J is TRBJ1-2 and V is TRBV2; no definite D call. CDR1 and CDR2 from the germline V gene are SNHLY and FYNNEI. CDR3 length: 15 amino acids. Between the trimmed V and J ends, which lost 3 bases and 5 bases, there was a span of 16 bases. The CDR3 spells CASSDGDPRNYGYTF. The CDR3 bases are TGTGCCAGCAGTGATGGGGATCCAAGAAATTATGGCTACACCTTC.

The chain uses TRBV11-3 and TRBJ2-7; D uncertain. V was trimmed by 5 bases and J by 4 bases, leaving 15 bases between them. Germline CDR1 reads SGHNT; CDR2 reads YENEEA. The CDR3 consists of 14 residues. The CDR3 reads CASSHRSSGYEQYF. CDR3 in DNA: TGTGCCAGCAGCCACCGATCGTCCGGGTACGAGCAGTACTTC.

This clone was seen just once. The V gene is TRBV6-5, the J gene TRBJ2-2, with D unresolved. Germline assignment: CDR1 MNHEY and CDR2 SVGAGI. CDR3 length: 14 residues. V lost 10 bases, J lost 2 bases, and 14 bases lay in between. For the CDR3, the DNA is TGTGCCACCTACGCTGGGGTTAACACCGGGGAGCTGTTTTTT. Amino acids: CATYAGVNTGELFF.